What follows are 31 T cell receptor beta chains derived from one specimen sequenced in a study of patients and donors after allogeneic stem cell transplantation. TCRdb redid the calling of the RT-PCR reads with MiXCR, one entry per CDR3 protein. The sample records around 160,000 distinct CDR3 sequences, 30% being singletons. The sample consisted of blood, either unsorted or a sorted T cell fraction (not recorded which). The receptors here all came from a human donor who was either an allogeneic HSCT recipient or a stem cell or donor lymphocyte infusion donor (not recorded which). It is not recorded whose cells these are; they may come from a transplant donor.

This clonotype was seen once. The CDR3 DNA follows: TGTGCCAGCAGGTCTCTCGGCTACGAGCAGTACTTC. Translated: CASRSLGYEQYF. V and J are TRBV27 and TRBJ2-7; D gene ambiguous. Germline assignment: CDR1 MNHEY and CDR2 SMNVEV (reference sequence). V was pared by 6 bases and J by 3 bases, with 9 bases between. The CDR3 covers 12 residues.

This sequence joins TRBV12-3 or TRBV12-4 and TRBJ2-4; D remains unclear. Trimming left V 2 bases short and J 0 bases short, with 5 bases between. This CDR3 is 14 amino acids long. Here the CDR3 reads CASSLQLAKNIQYF. CDR3 DNA: TGTGCCAGCAGTTTACAGTTAGCCAAAAACATTCAGTACTTC.

The V and J genes are TRBV15 and TRBJ2-7; D is possibly TRBD1 (5 bases). The CDR3 spans 14 residues. Per the germline V gene, CDR1 is LNHNV and CDR2 is YYDKDF (reference sequence). The V and J ends lost 2 bases and 0 bases respectively, with 8 bases between them. In DNA, the CDR3 is TGTGCCACCAGCAGACGACAGTCCTCCTACGAGCAGTACTTC. Its protein product is CATSRRQSSYEQYF.

The rearrangement uses TRBV10-3 and TRBJ2-7; the match to TRBD1 covers 7 bases. Germline CDR1 ENHRY, CDR2 SYGVKD. The CDR3 is made up of 13 amino acids. J was trimmed by 0 bases and V by 10 bases; bases with no gene match: 6. The CDR3 region has the DNA TGTGCCACCAAAGGGGACAGCTCCTACGAGCAGTACTTC. Amino acids: CATKGDSSYEQYF.

The chain recombines TRBV18 with TRBJ1-4; D unclear. Germline CDR1 KGHSH, CDR2 LQKENI. V shed 2 bases and J shed 2 bases, with 9 bases lying between them. The CDR3 spans 15 residues. CDR3 sequence (DNA): TGTGCCAGCTCACCAACGCAGCCTACTAATGAAAAACTGTTTTTT. It specifies CASSPTQPTNEKLFF.

The V gene is TRBV7-6, the J gene TRBJ2-2; 8 bases are a match to TRBD1. V gave up 3 bases and J gave up 6 bases; unmatched junction bases: 9. Germline loops: CDR1 SGHVS, CDR2 FNYEAQ. The length of the CDR3 is 16 residues. Written as DNA, the CDR3 is TGTGCCAGCAGCTTCCGGGCGGGACAGGTAGCCGGGGAGCTGTTTTTT. It is translated as CASSFRAGQVAGELFF.

This chain links TRBV27 with TRBJ1-6; possible D gene TRBD1, 5 bases. The CDR3 loop spans 14 amino acids. Per germline, CDR1 MNHEY and CDR2 SMNVEV (reference sequence). V lost 6 bases and J lost 7, with 13 bases in between. The CDR3, as DNA: TGTGCCAGCAGCCAAGGGGATCCCAATTCACCCCTCCACTTT. Encoded protein: CASSQGDPNSPLHF.

The sample holds a few counts of this clonotype. The V and J genes are TRBV7-6 and TRBJ2-7; 8 positions match TRBD1. With 6 bases clipped from V and 3 bases from J, the junction kept 4 bases outside the gene matches. Germline V gene lookup returns CDR1 SGHVS and CDR2 FNYEAQ. This CDR3 has 13 amino acids. In DNA form, the CDR3 reads TGTGCCAGCAGTCAGGGGGCACTCTACGAGCAGTACTTC. It codes for CASSQGALYEQYF. The full variable domain, completed using reference TRBV7-6 and TRBJ2-7, is GAGVSQSPRYKVTKRGQDVALRCDPISGHVSLYWYRQALGQGPEFLTYFNYEAQQDKSGLPNDRFSAERPEGSISTLTIQRTEQRDSAMYRCASSQGALYEQYFGPGTRLTVT.

The chain combines TRBV7-2 with TRBJ1-1, with D hard to call. Trimming pared 1 base from V and 8 bases from J, leaving 8 bases between. CDR3 size: 12 residues. Germline V lookup: CDR1 SGHTA, CDR2 FQGNSA. Written as DNA, the CDR3 is TGTGCCAGCAGCTTAGGGAGTGCCGAAGCTTTCTTT. It is translated as CASSLGSAEAFF.

At least ten counts were recorded for this clonotype. This chain links TRBV28 with TRBJ1-4; D unclear. Germline assignment: CDR1 MDHEN and CDR2 SYDVKM. The CDR3 contains 15 residues. The germline V and J ends were trimmed by 4 bases and 0 bases, with 9 bases remaining between them. In DNA form, the CDR3 reads TGTGCCAGCAGTTCGCCCACAGCAACTAATGAAAAACTGTTTTTT. Translation gives CASSSPTATNEKLFF.

V gene TRBV4-1 combines with J gene TRBJ2-5; D uncertain. This CDR3 is 15 amino acids long. Germline CDR1 MGHRA, CDR2 YSYEKL. Trimming stripped 3 bases from V and 0 bases from J, with 11 bases between. In DNA, the CDR3 is TGCGCCAGCAGCCATCTTCGGAGTGACCAAGAGACCCAGTACTTC. Translating gives CASSHLRSDQETQYF.

The chain joins TRBV6-1 to TRBJ1-2; D is undetermined. CDR3 length: 14 residues. V was cut by 2 bases and J by 3 bases, with 10 bases left in between. Germline values: CDR1 MNHNS, CDR2 SASEGT. CDR3 amino acids: CASSEPGIDYGYTF. The CDR3 nucleotides are TGTGCCAGCAGTGAACCGGGAATCGACTATGGCTACACCTTC.

This clonotype was picked up many times. The chain carries TRBV6-5 and TRBJ2-5, with TRBD1 as a possible D gene (5 bases). Trimming shortened V by 5 bases and J by 2 bases, and 12 bases separated the two germline ends. The CDR3 totals 14 residues. Germline V gene lookup returns CDR1 MNHEY and CDR2 SVGAGI. CDR3 amino acids: CASSITGLQETQYF. CDR3 bases: TGTGCCAGCAGTATCACAGGTTTACAAGAGACCCAGTACTTC.

This clonotype was detected many times. The chain employs TRBV11-2 and TRBJ1-6; D unresolved. Germline-derived CDR1 and CDR2 are SGHAT and FQNNGV. V gave up 5 bases and J gave up 7 bases, with 15 bases separating them. There are 15 residues in the CDR3. The CDR3, as DNA: TGTGCCAGCAGCCCCAACGGGCTACGAAATTCACCCCTCCACTTT. Encoded protein: CASSPNGLRNSPLHF.

This clonotype was seen more than once but under ten times. The chain links TRBV24-1 to TRBJ2-1; a possible D gene is TRBD1 (5 bases). Trimming removed 7 bases at V and 9 bases at J, with 9 bases between. Looked up from germline, CDR1 is KGHDR and CDR2 is SFDVKD. This CDR3 is built from 11 residues. CDR3 residues: CATSLGREQFF. CDR3 sequence (DNA): TGTGCCACCAGCCTGGGGCGTGAGCAGTTCTTC.

This clonotype is a singleton in its sample. The V gene is TRBV11-2, the J gene TRBJ2-1; weak D call: TRBD2 (5 bases). Trimming cost V 3 bases and J 6 bases, with 15 bases left between them. The CDR3 consists of 15 residues. Germline CDR1 reads SGHAT; CDR2 reads FQNNGV. The CDR3, as DNA: TGTGCCAGCAGCTTGGACTCCTCTGTCGGCAATGAGCAGTTCTTC. Protein product: CASSLDSSVGNEQFF.

The J gene is TRBJ1-5, the V gene TRBV12-3 or TRBV12-4; D call uncertain. CDR3 length: 13 amino acids. Deletions cut 3 bases from V and 4 bases from J, with 7 bases between. The CDR3 reads CASSFNENQPQHF. The CDR3 coding sequence is TGTGCCAGCAGTTTTAACGAGAATCAGCCCCAGCATTTT.

This clonotype has more than one count but fewer than ten. The chain is built from TRBV18 and TRBJ2-2; D gene uncertain. The V gene lost 4 bases and the J gene lost 4 bases, with 7 bases spanning the gap. Germline CDR1 KGHSH, CDR2 LQKENI. The CDR3 sequence is 13 residues long. The CDR3 is CASSQLSTGELFF. For the CDR3, the DNA is TGTGCCAGCTCACAACTAAGCACCGGGGAGCTGTTTTTT. The complete variable domain, with remaining parts taken from reference TRBV18 and TRBJ2-2, reads NAGVMQNPRHLVRRRGQEARLRCSPMKGHSHVYWYRQLPEEGLKFMVYLQKENIIDESGMPKERFSAEFPKEGPSILRIQQVVRGDSAAYFCASSQLSTGELFFGEGSRLTVL.

V usage is TRBV28 and J usage is TRBJ2-5; the D gene is possibly TRBD2 (6 bases). This CDR3 contains 16 residues. Deletions cut 5 bases from V and 5 bases from J, with 21 bases between. Germline CDR1 and CDR2: MDHEN and SYDVKM. CDR3 DNA sequence: TGTGCCAGCAGTCCCCCGGCCGGAGGGTTATGGGAGACCCAGTACTTC. This encodes CASSPPAGGLWETQYF.

This clonotype came up a few times. The chain carries TRBV6-2 or TRBV6-3 and TRBJ2-5, with D possibly matching TRBD2 (5 bases). Germline V gene sequence: CDR1 MNHEY, CDR2 SVGEGT. The CDR3 spans 15 residues. Trimming shortened V by 2 bases and J by 5 bases, and 15 bases separated the two germline ends. The chain's CDR3 is CASSYPAKSGETQYF. The CDR3 DNA sequence: TGTGCCAGCAGTTACCCTGCCAAATCGGGGGAGACCCAGTACTTC.

The rearrangement joins TRBV20-1 to TRBJ2-1; D possibly corresponds to TRBD1 (6 bases). Trimming stripped 2 bases from V and 9 bases from J, with 17 bases between. The CDR3 totals 14 residues. Germline CDR1 and CDR2: DFQATT and SNEGSKA (reference sequence). CDR3 loop: CSARSDRPISEQFF. CDR3 nucleotide sequence: TGCAGTGCTAGATCCGACAGGCCGATCAGTGAGCAGTTCTTC.

This chain uses TRBV28 with TRBJ2-7, with D possibly being TRBD2 (6 bases). CDR1 and CDR2 from the germline V gene are MDHEN and SYDVKM. The CDR3 is made up of 15 amino acids. With 0 bases removed from V and 6 bases from J, the gap between germline ends came to 15 bases. The CDR3 DNA reads as TGTGCCAGCAGTTTATGGGCGGCGGGAAGATCCGAGCAGTACTTC. This sequence encodes CASSLWAAGRSEQYF.

V usage is TRBV29-1 and J usage is TRBJ2-7; the D gene is possibly TRBD2 (6 bases). The CDR3 totals 12 residues. CDR1 SQVTM and CDR2 ANQGSEA come from the germline V gene. V lost 3 bases to trimming and J lost 3 bases, with 9 bases between them. CDR3 loop: CSVEGGGYEQYF. The CDR3 bases are TGCAGCGTTGAGGGGGGAGGCTACGAGCAGTACTTC.

This clonotype was seen more than once but under ten times. The chain combines TRBV7-2 with TRBJ2-1; TRBD1 is a possible D gene (6 bases). This CDR3 has 15 amino acids. Germline CDR1 reads SGHTA; CDR2 reads FQGNSA. V was clipped by 1 base and J by 0 bases, with 7 bases between them. CDR3 in DNA: TGTGCCAGCAGCTTAGGCAGGGGCTCCTACAATGAGCAGTTCTTC. The encoded protein is CASSLGRGSYNEQFF.

The gene calls are TRBV7-9 and TRBJ1-4; perhaps TRBD1 as D (6 bases). Between the trimmed V and J ends, which lost 5 bases and 7 bases, there was a span of 14 bases. Germline V gene lookup returns CDR1 SEHNR and CDR2 FQNEAQ (reference sequence). The CDR3 runs to 14 residues. The chain's CDR3 is CASSQQGYGEKLFF. The CDR3, as DNA: TGTGCCAGCAGCCAACAGGGCTACGGTGAAAAACTGTTTTTT.

The chain employs TRBV12-3 or TRBV12-4 and TRBJ2-4; D ambiguous. This CDR3 spans 15 amino acids. Trimming shortened V by 5 bases and J by 11 bases, and 22 bases separated the two germline ends. Here the CDR3 DNA reads TGTGCCAGCAGTCTAGTGGACGGACGGCGGAAGGTTCAGTACTTC. Translation gives CASSLVDGRRKVQYF.

The CDR3, as DNA: TGTGCCAGCAGCCCCGCGCGGGGTGGCGCAGATACGCAGTATTTT. Amino acid sequence: CASSPARGGADTQYF. The chain links TRBV3-1 to TRBJ2-3; a weak D match, TRBD2 (6 bases). Germline V gives CDR1 LGHDT, CDR2 YNNKEL (reference sequence). Deletions cut 4 bases from V and 4 bases from J, with 15 bases between. CDR3 length: 15 residues.

The chain employs TRBV28 and TRBJ2-7, with TRBD1 identical over 10 bases. Germline V CDR1 and CDR2: MDHEN, SYDVKM. The CDR3 is made up of 14 amino acids. V lost 8 bases, J lost 0 bases, and 4 bases stayed unmatched. Written as DNA, the CDR3 is TGTGCCAGCCAGGGACAGGGGAGCTCCTACGAGCAGTACTTC. Protein sequence: CASQGQGSSYEQYF. The whole variable domain, filled in from reference TRBV28 and TRBJ2-7, reads DVKVTQSSRYLVKRTGEKVFLECVQDMDHENMFWYRQDPGLGLRLIYFSYDVKMKEKGDIPEGYSVSREKKERFSLILESASTNQTSMYLCASQGQGSSYEQYFGPGTRLTVT.

The chain is built from TRBV27 and TRBJ2-7; TRBD2 matches at 9 bases. The trim removed 6 bases at V and 4 bases at J, leaving 4 bases unmatched. Germline V gene sequence: CDR1 MNHEY, CDR2 SMNVEV (reference sequence). There are 13 residues in the CDR3. In DNA, the CDR3 is TGTGCCAGCAGATCGGGACTAGCTTACGAGCAGTACTTC. Its translation is CASRSGLAYEQYF.

This clonotype was recorded a few times. The V call is TRBV29-1, the J call TRBJ2-1; D is undetermined. The germline V gene encodes CDR1 SQVTM and CDR2 ANQGSEA. Trimming left V 3 bases short and J 0 bases short, with 12 bases between. The CDR3 has 15 residues. The CDR3 reads CSVEGSPYSYNEQFF. CDR3 nucleotides: TGCAGCGTTGAGGGCAGTCCCTACTCCTACAATGAGCAGTTCTTC.

This clonotype has a handful of counts. J is TRBJ2-7 and V is TRBV6-1, with no clear D. This CDR3 has 15 amino acids. Per the germline V gene, CDR1 is MNHNS and CDR2 is SASEGT. Trimming shortened V by 3 bases and J by 4 bases, and 16 bases separated the two germline ends. CDR3 residues: CASSEFLPRWYEQYF. CDR3 sequence (DNA): TGTGCCAGCAGTGAGTTTCTACCGCGTTGGTACGAGCAGTACTTC.